This TCR beta chain was found in a study of shared clonotypes between healthy human individuals. Study-wide context: Donors were a couple of women and a few men aged 18 to 49. Overall study results and limits: Larger estimated richness was generally recorded for naive subsets relative to memory subsets.

Under the authors' procedure: Filtering differed since immunoSEQ provided only junctions, with no quality scores. Produced via immunoSEQ multiplex PCR; TCRdb's table is partial and in-frame only. For V, J and clone size, that table is used; D and trimming come from the DNA. The sample carries about 2 million clones, 90% to 95% recorded once. CDR1 is SEHNR and CDR2 is FQNEAQ in the germline V gene (reference sequence). Trimming left V 4 bases short and J 1 base short, with 20 bases between. This CDR3 spans 18 amino acids. In regard to this clone: Its antigen remains unknown.

The source material was naive CD4+ T cells sorted from blood. Described subset: CD45RA+ positively selected. The chain links TRBV7-9 to TRBJ1-5; TRBD1 might be the D (6 bases). The receptor was derived from a man younger than 30 in good health. The CDR3 is CASSSLTGGQTSNQPQHF. CDR3 in DNA: TGTGCCAGCAGCTCCCTAACCGGCGGACAGACGAGCAATCAGCCCCAGCATTTT.